This is a list of T cell receptor beta chains from one sample in a study of T cells after yellow fever vaccination. TCRdb itself ran the 5' RACE reads through MiXCR, one entry per CDR3 protein. The sample yields 300,000 to 350,000 distinct CDR3 sequences, roughly 8.4% seen once. The sample here was PBMCs, taken more than 40 days after the first yellow fever vaccination. The receptors come from a man aged 18 to 30 who received the YFV17D yellow fever vaccine. Both conserved end residues are part of each CDR3. The order of the fields is J gene, D gene, clone size, V gene, CDR3 protein, CDR3 DNA. The D gene is left open where the match is weak. Some rows mark clone size as missing; the rest say once, few, many or name a class of expanded clone.

>TRBJ1-4|.|many|TRBV7-8
CASSLGANFNEKLFF
TGTGCCAGCAGCTTGGGGGCTAACTTTAATGAAAAACTGTTTTTT
>TRBJ2-6|TRBD1|.|TRBV7-2
CASSHRQGISGANVLTF
TGTGCCAGCAGCCATAGACAGGGCATCTCTGGGGCCAACGTCCTGACTTTC
>TRBJ2-5|TRBD1|many|TRBV20-1
CSAIDRGGRGETQYF
TGCAGTGCCATCGACAGGGGGGGGAGAGGAGAGACCCAGTACTTC
>TRBJ2-7|TRBD1|.|TRBV7-2
CASSSTGGLENEQYF
TGTGCCAGCAGCTCGACAGGGGGGTTGGAGAACGAGCAGTACTTC
>TRBJ1-1|.|few|TRBV10-3
CAISGSKANTEAFF
TGTGCCATCAGTGGGTCAAAGGCGAACACTGAAGCTTTCTTT
>TRBJ1-5|.|.|TRBV15
CATSRGQTPNQPQHF
TGTGCCACCAGCAGAGGACAGACTCCCAATCAGCCCCAGCATTTT
>TRBJ1-1|.|.|TRBV29-1
CSVEVIGGGTEAFF
TGCAGCGTTGAAGTTATCGGGGGAGGCACTGAAGCTTTCTTT
>TRBJ1-1|.|.|TRBV19
CASSLLPGYTEAFF
TGTGCCAGTAGTTTGTTGCCAGGGTATACTGAAGCTTTCTTT
>TRBJ2-1|.|few|TRBV7-8
CASSLVRTQNNEQFF
TGTGCCAGCAGCTTAGTCAGGACTCAGAACAATGAGCAGTTCTTC
>TRBJ2-7|.|few|TRBV27
CASSARQSLSSYEQYF
TGTGCCAGCAGTGCCCGACAGTCCTTAAGCTCCTACGAGCAGTACTTC
>TRBJ2-1|.|.|TRBV11-2
CASTRGASPYNEQFF
TGTGCCAGCACACGCGGGGCATCACCCTACAATGAGCAGTTCTTC
>TRBJ1-2|.|.|TRBV9
CASSVVPPPHYGYTF
TGTGCCAGCAGCGTAGTGCCTCCTCCGCACTATGGCTACACCTTC
>TRBJ1-1|.|few|TRBV7-6
CASSSGSAEAFF
TGTGCCAGCAGCAGTGGGAGCGCTGAAGCTTTCTTT
>TRBJ2-1|.|.|TRBV11-1
CASSFSTSEQFF
TGTGCCAGCAGCTTTTCTACGAGCGAGCAGTTCTTC
>TRBJ1-5|.|.|TRBV4-1
CASSQLGPGNQPQHF
TGCGCCAGCAGCCAACTGGGGCCTGGCAATCAGCCCCAGCATTTT
>TRBJ2-3|.|.|TRBV7-8
CASTLGGDADTQYF
TGTGCCAGCACCCTAGGGGGGGACGCAGATACGCAGTATTTT
>TRBJ2-7|.|few|TRBV7-9
CASSSSTGRVFYEQYF
TGTGCCAGCAGCTCCTCGACAGGGAGGGTATTCTACGAGCAGTACTTC
>TRBJ1-2|.|.|TRBV4-2
CASGPGLIYGYTF
TGTGCCAGCGGCCCCGGGCTCATCTATGGCTACACCTTC
>TRBJ1-1|.|many|TRBV12-3/TRBV12-4
CASSRAMNTEAFF
TGTGCCAGCAGTCGAGCAATGAACACTGAAGCTTTCTTT
>TRBJ2-5|.|few|TRBV18
CASSPPAGWQETQYF
TGTGCCAGCTCACCACCGGCGGGGTGGCAAGAGACCCAGTACTTC
>TRBJ2-3|.|.|TRBV24-1
CATSDSGTSTDTQYF
TGTGCCACCAGTGATTCTGGGACTAGCACAGATACGCAGTATTTT
>TRBJ1-1|.|many|TRBV20-1
CSARGGNTEAFF
TGCAGTGCTAGAGGGGGGAACACTGAAGCTTTCTTT
>TRBJ1-2|.|.|TRBV6-5
CASSYEGSYGYTF
TGTGCCAGCAGTTACGAGGGGTCCTATGGCTACACCTTC
>TRBJ2-7|TRBD1|few|TRBV6-2/TRBV6-3
CASSPSDRDEQYF
TGTGCCAGCAGTCCATCTGACAGGGACGAGCAGTACTTC
>TRBJ2-7|.|many|TRBV7-6
CASSHNPDSSYEQYF
TGTGCCAGCAGCCATAACCCCGACAGCTCCTACGAGCAGTACTTC
>TRBJ1-1|.|few|TRBV7-8
CASSPRGGSTEAFF
TGTGCCAGCAGCCCGCGGGGGGGGAGCACTGAAGCTTTCTTT
>TRBJ2-1|.|.|TRBV27
CASSLLGGQDEQFF
TGTGCCAGCAGTTTATTGGGGGGGCAGGATGAGCAGTTCTTC
>TRBJ2-6|.|.|TRBV12-5
CASVPDTSPGANVLTF
TGTGCTAGTGTCCCAGACACCTCGCCTGGGGCCAACGTCCTGACTTTC